Given below is one TCR beta chain in context. Enrollees, about 18 to 89 years old, lived in roughly 24 US areas. The record originates from a study of blood T cell repertoires in COVID-19. Authors' data handling: Estimation of nucleated cell counts relied on the amplification of reference gene primers. Produced via immunoSEQ multiplex PCR; TCRdb's table is partial and in-frame only. D and trimming come from the DNA, and the V and J calls and clone size come from that table. The table records 250,000 or so clones, just under 90% of them present only once. This CDR3 spans 16 amino acids. Germline-derived CDR1 and CDR2 are MGHDK and SYGVNS. With V trimmed by 5 bases and J by 3 bases, 3 bases remained unmatched.

The sequence was collected from a woman aged 30 to 39 with acute COVID-19. Sequencing was performed on PBMCs or T cells enriched from blood (not recorded which). V is TRBV25-1 and J is TRBJ2-6; 11 bases align to TRBD1. The CDR3 bases are TGTGCCAGCAGTAGGACAGGGGGCGGTGGGGCCAACGTCCTGACTTTC. Encoded protein: CASSRTGGGGANVLTF.